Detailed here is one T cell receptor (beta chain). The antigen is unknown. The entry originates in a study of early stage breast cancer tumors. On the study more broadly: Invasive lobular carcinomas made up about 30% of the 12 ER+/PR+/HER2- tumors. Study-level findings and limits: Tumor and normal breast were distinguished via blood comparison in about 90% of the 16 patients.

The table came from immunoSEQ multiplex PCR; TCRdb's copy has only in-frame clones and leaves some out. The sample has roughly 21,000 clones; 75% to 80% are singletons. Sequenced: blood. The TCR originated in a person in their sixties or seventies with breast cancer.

The CDR3 sequence is CASTKSGVAGGPGNEQFF. CDR3 nucleotides: TGTGCCAGCACCAAATCTGGGGTAGCGGGAGGGCCTGGCAATGAGCAGTTCTTC. V usage is TRBV7-8 and J usage is TRBJ2-1, with TRBD2 identical over 11 bases. Germline loops: CDR1 SGHVS, CDR2 FQNEAQ. Germline trimming cut 7 bases from V and 6 bases from J; bases unmatched to any gene: 17. This CDR3 is 18 amino acids long.